The entry below gives a single T cell receptor beta chain sequence along with its context. What it binds is not known. These data originate in a study of blood T cells in healthy people across ages. The CDR3 has 15 amino acids. CDR1 MNHNY and CDR2 SVGAGI come from the germline V gene (reference sequence). V was pared by 8 bases and J by 5 bases, with 21 bases between. Study-wide points: A roughly linear age-dependent decrease characterized TCR beta diversity per million T cells. Expanded clonotype shifts may have been confounded, as the donors had an unknown CMV status.

For the second PCR, which ran for about 7 to 11 cycles, a sample-barcoded 5' primer and a J-beta primer mix were used. A single record per CDR3 protein comes from TCRdb applying MiXCR to the 5' RACE reads. Of some 1,800,000 distinct CDR3 sequences in the sample, 39% were seen once. This chain joins TRBV6-6 and TRBJ1-2, with D possibly being TRBD1 (5 bases). This clonotype was sampled from a human donor in good health. The source material was blood. The CDR3 sequence: CASAGRLVGGYGYTF. The CDR3 DNA reads TGTGCCAGCGCGGGACGGTTGGTTGGGGGTTATGGCTACACCTTC.